This entry lists 14 T cell receptor beta chains sequenced from one sample in a study of response to subunit inactivated influenza vaccine. TCRdb passed the RT-PCR reads through MiXCR, listing each CDR3 protein once. This sample carries roughly 190,000 distinct CDR3 sequences, less than 15% of them seen once, and the ten largest clones take approximately 30%. This sample was also put to use in a study of T cells expressing NK-cell markers. That publication notes: As the method of synthesis, 5'RACE template switching with UMIs yielded TCR beta cDNA.

The sequencing here drew on CD8+ T cells sorted from PBMCs, taken about 13 days after vaccination. The receptors here all came from a man aged 45 to 65 who received an inactivated influenza vaccine.

The CDR3 sequence: CASSIYGGRTQPQHF. CDR3 nucleotide sequence: TGTGCCAGTAGTATCTACGGGGGCCGTACTCAGCCCCAGCATTTT. The genes are TRBV19 and TRBJ1-5; TRBD1 might be the D (6 bases). CDR1 and CDR2 (germline): LNHDA, SQIVND (reference sequence). V shed 3 bases and J shed 6 bases, with 15 bases lying between them. This CDR3 is built from 15 residues.

This clonotype was counted between two and nine times. The chain carries TRBV28 and TRBJ2-4; maybe TRBD2 (6 bases). With 6 bases removed from V and 8 bases from J, the gap between germline ends came to 17 bases. The length of the CDR3 is 14 residues. In germline, CDR1 is MDHEN, CDR2 SYDVKM. The CDR3 loop reads CASSPGPGVDIQYF. Here the CDR3 DNA reads TGTGCCAGCAGCCCGGGACCGGGGGTTGACATTCAGTACTTC.

This clonotype was seen only a few times. V usage is TRBV6-5 and J usage is TRBJ2-5, with 12 bases identical to TRBD2. This CDR3 has 16 residues. Germline CDR1 reads MNHEY; CDR2 reads SVGAGI. V lost 0 bases and J lost 6; bases outside the gene matches: 5. CDR3 bases: TGTGCCAGCAGTTACTCCCTAGCGGGGGGGCCGAAGACCCAGTACTTC. Its translation is CASSYSLAGGPKTQYF.

This clonotype has more than one count but fewer than ten. The chain has TRBV5-1 and TRBJ2-2; 9 bases are shared with TRBD1. CDR1 is SGHRS and CDR2 is YFSETQ in the germline V gene. This CDR3 has 17 amino acids. V trimming: 4 bases; J trimming: 4 bases; junction bases outside the gene matches: 11. In DNA form, the CDR3 reads TGCGCCAGCAGCCTTGACCCGGGACAGGGATCCACCGGGGAGCTGTTTTTT. Residues: CASSLDPGQGSTGELFF.

The J gene is TRBJ2-7, the V gene TRBV7-9; D call uncertain. The length of the CDR3 is 12 residues. Germline lookup yields CDR1 SEHNR and CDR2 FQNEAQ (reference sequence). Trimming pared 5 bases from V and 6 bases from J, leaving 11 bases between. CDR3 DNA sequence: TGTGCCAGCAGCCCCGACTGGGGCGAGCAGTACTTC. This sequence encodes CASSPDWGEQYF. The variable domain in full, completed from reference TRBV7-9 and TRBJ2-7, reads DTGVSQNPRHKITKRGQNVTFRCDPISEHNRLYWYRQTLGQGPEFLTYFQNEAQLEKSRLLSDRFSAERPKGSFSTLEIQRTEQGDSAMYLCASSPDWGEQYFGPGTRLTVT.

This clonotype was observed a handful of times. V gene TRBV15 combines with J gene TRBJ1-1; 11 bases agree with TRBD1. V lost 8 bases and J lost 4; bases outside the gene matches: 3. The CDR3 contains 13 residues. Germline values: CDR1 LNHNV, CDR2 YYDKDF (reference sequence). The CDR3 nucleotides are TGTGCCACCGGACAGGGGGCCGGCACTGAAGCTTTCTTT. The encoded protein is CATGQGAGTEAFF.

This clonotype has only a few counts. The J gene is TRBJ2-1, the V gene TRBV7-2, with TRBD2 matching 8 bases. The J segment lost 7 bases and the V segment lost 5 bases, leaving 10 bases of the junction unmatched. Germline V gene lookup returns CDR1 SGHTA and CDR2 FQGNSA. The CDR3 has 15 residues. The CDR3 DNA reads as TGTGCCAGCAGCCTAGGCCCGGGACTAGATAATGAGCAGTTCTTC. Its protein is CASSLGPGLDNEQFF.

The table lists this clonotype with a few counts. The chain links TRBV9 to TRBJ1-2; 7 positions agree with TRBD1. The CDR3 runs 16 residues. Unmatched junction bases numbered 10, after V lost 1 base and J lost 4 bases. Germline values: CDR1 SGDLS, CDR2 YYNGEE. The CDR3: CASSVPPGTDIYGYTF. CDR3 nucleotide sequence: TGTGCCAGCAGCGTACCGCCAGGGACAGATATCTATGGCTACACCTTC.

The gene calls are TRBV11-2 and TRBJ2-1; 10 bases are a match to TRBD2. Germline CDR1 is SGHAT and CDR2 is FQNNGV. J lost 3 bases, V lost 8 bases, and 7 bases had no gene match. The CDR3 is 15 residues long. This chain's CDR3 is CASRGTSGIYNEQFF. CDR3 nucleotides: TGTGCCAGCCGGGGCACTAGCGGGATCTACAATGAGCAGTTCTTC.

CDR3 region: CAWSTGTGDEKLFF. The CDR3 DNA reads TGTGCCTGGAGTACCGGGACAGGGGACGAAAAACTGTTTTTT. This sequence joins TRBV30 and TRBJ1-4; 10 positions agree with TRBD1. CDR3 length: 14 residues. The V segment lost 2 bases and the J segment 8 bases; nucleotides outside the gene matches: 5. Germline CDR1 GTSNPN, CDR2 SVGIG (reference sequence). Looking up the rest from reference TRBV30 and TRBJ1-4 gives the full variable domain: SQTIHQWPATLVQPVGSPLSLECTVEGTSNPNLYWYRQAAGRGLQLLFYSVGIGQISSEVPQNLSASRPQDRQFILSSKKLLLSDSGFYLCAWSTGTGDEKLFFGSGTQLSVL.

V and J are TRBV5-6 and TRBJ2-7, with 10 positions matching TRBD1. The CDR3 has 15 amino acids. Trimming removed 3 bases from V and 5 bases from J; junction bases left unmatched: 8. The germline CDR1 and CDR2 sequences are SGHDT and YYEEEE. In nucleotides, the CDR3 is TGTGCCAGCAGCTGGAGGGGACAGGGGTACCACGAGCAGTACTTC. Encoded protein: CASSWRGQGYHEQYF.

This clonotype has a count of ten or more. The CDR3 reads CASSLVRILATEAFF. CDR3 in DNA: TGTGCCAGCAGCTTAGTAAGGATCTTGGCCACTGAAGCTTTCTTT. The rearrangement joins TRBV7-9 to TRBJ1-1; D remains ambiguous. CDR1 and CDR2 from the germline V gene are SEHNR and FQNEAQ (reference sequence). The V gene lost 1 base and the J gene lost 4 bases, with 13 bases spanning the gap. The CDR3 consists of 15 residues.

The rearrangement links TRBV29-1 to TRBJ2-7, with 8 bases matching TRBD2. V shed 0 bases, J shed 6 bases, and the junction held 10 bases outside the gene matches. The CDR3 has 15 amino acids. Germline lookup yields CDR1 SQVTM and CDR2 ANQGSEA. CDR3 nucleotide sequence: TGCAGCGTTGAAGATCCTACTAGCGGAGTTGGCGAGCAGTACTTC. Translation gives CSVEDPTSGVGEQYF.

The chain couples TRBV7-9 to TRBJ2-5; 7 positions agree with TRBD1. The CDR3 is made up of 14 amino acids. CDR1 is SEHNR and CDR2 is FQNEAQ in the germline V gene (reference sequence). V was pared by 1 base and J by 5 bases, with 4 bases of the junction left unmatched. The CDR3 loop reads CASSLEDRAETQYF. Written as DNA, the CDR3 is TGTGCCAGCAGCTTAGAAGACAGGGCCGAGACCCAGTACTTC.